These T cell receptor beta chains were read from a single sample in a study of CD4 T cells in relation to SARS-CoV-2 and coronaviruses. Libraries were prepared by immunoSEQ multiplex PCR; TCRdb keeps only in-frame clonotypes and omits some of them. The sample contains roughly 12,000 clones, around 73% of which appear only once. For these TCRs, the target antigens are not known. Source material: CD4+ T cells from PBMCs, cultured in vitro. The receptors come from a human donor in good health. The conserved cysteine and the conserved F or W are not part of the CDR3 here.

j_call v_call cdr3_aa
TRBJ1-1 TRBV3-1/TRBV3-2 ASSPPGQVNTEAF
TRBJ2-3 TRBV18 ASSAGGVGGTDTQY
TRBJ1-5 TRBV11-2 ASSLGTTQPQH
TRBJ1-1 TRBV2 ASSLLRTRNTEAF
TRBJ2-7 TRBV27 ASSSPPRGIYEQY
TRBJ1-2 TRBV4-1 ASSQGLGSRGRLVYGYT
TRBJ2-3 TRBV12-3/TRBV12-4 ASSLGAVDTQY
TRBJ2-1 TRBV7-2 ASRGREGRYNEQF
TRBJ1-1 TRBV6-1 ASSEFMGDTEAF
TRBJ1-5 TRBV4-3 ASSQDAGSNQPQH
TRBJ1-1 TRBV6-2/TRBV6-3 ASSSYRRNNEAF
TRBJ2-7 TRBV14 ASSRADWLSYEQY
TRBJ2-7 TRBV7-7 ASSPDGVYEQY
TRBJ1-2 TRBV18 ASSPPLANRGGGGYGYT
TRBJ1-2 TRBV5-6 ASSSGVVGYT
TRBJ2-1 TRBV6-1 ASSEGGPPPKF
TRBJ1-2 TRBV7-9 ASSPSLVGQGDRTMR
TRBJ2-2 TRBV7-6 ASSQYKGISGELF
TRBJ2-1 TRBV4-1 ASSPSGGRSYNEQF
TRBJ2-3 TRBV9 APGAMYTDTQY
TRBJ2-2 TRBV7-2 ASSPRLVTGELF
TRBJ1-6 TRBV3-1/TRBV3-2 ASSQDRGSNNSPLH
TRBJ1-2 TRBV5-4 ASSLQTDLWGYT
TRBJ1-6 TRBV11-2 ASSPRSVRSFVNSPLH
TRBJ1-4 TRBV4-3 ASSQGQGKEKLF
TRBJ2-3 TRBV5-1 ASSLGLAGGNTDTQY
TRBJ2-5 TRBV7-2 ASSPPLASGETQY
TRBJ2-4 TRBV4-3 ASSPSLGSSIIAKNIQY
TRBJ2-6 TRBV7-2 ASSLDGTGANVLT
TRBJ2-5 TRBV27 ASSWTGLEGETQY
TRBJ1-1 TRBV6-5 ASKFSRYTEAF
TRBJ2-2 TRBV7-2 ASSLTSGSGELF
TRBJ2-7 TRBV4-3 ASSQGSGEFYEQY
TRBJ2-1 TRBV19 ATRTSGGAGNEQF
TRBJ2-3 TRBV20-1 SARWTDTQY
TRBJ1-2 TRBV10-3 AISWTGEESYGYT
TRBJ2-2 TRBV7-9 ASTPPGAGELF
TRBJ1-2 TRBV4-1 ASSQGPRIGYGYT
TRBJ2-5 TRBV6-2/TRBV6-3 ASSYSTSQETQY
TRBJ1-4 TRBV19 ASSPGTGGNPE
TRBJ2-3 TRBV2 ASSVETDTQY
TRBJ2-1 TRBV5-1 ASSLAGTSGSKGNEQF
TRBJ2-3 TRBV18 ASSRIQTSGDTQY
TRBJ2-3 TRBV5-6 ASSLLAGATDTQY
TRBJ2-3 TRBV9 ASSVAGLAGTDTQY
TRBJ1-3 TRBV27 ASIEGQAGNTIY
TRBJ2-7 TRBV7-9 ASSLVDPLYEQY
TRBJ2-2 TRBV13 ASSLRTSGRFPGELF
TRBJ2-1 TRBV18 ASSRRKEDEQF
TRBJ2-3 TRBV4-1 ASTQPVDGTQY
TRBJ2-7 TRBV4-1 ASSQGRSYEQY
TRBJ1-1 TRBV4-3 ASSPDPRRTEAF
TRBJ2-6 TRBV19 ASSVGGSGANVLT
TRBJ2-7 TRBV18 ASSPETVSSYEQY
TRBJ1-6 TRBV4-1 ASRGQGAPNSPLH
TRBJ2-4 TRBV3-1/TRBV3-2 ASSRKGQEAFAQY